This entry lists 28 T cell receptor beta chains sequenced from one sample in a study of T cells in tuberculosis. The time point denotes: new active TB diagnosis, blood taken before or within 7 days of starting treatment. TCRdb keeps only in-frame clones here, not all; method: immunoSEQ multiplex PCR. The sample lists about 34,000 clones; approximately 94% were seen once. The source material was PBMCs, sampled at tuberculosis diagnosis. The receptors stem from an adult with tuberculosis.

This rearrangement joins TRBV5-1 to TRBJ2-5; 9 bases line up with TRBD2. The V and J ends lost 7 bases and 4 bases, in that order; junction bases with no gene match: 11. The CDR3 extends over 15 amino acids. Germline V gene sequence: CDR1 SGHRS, CDR2 YFSETQ. The CDR3 spells CASFQRPGLAETQYF. The DNA of the CDR3 is TGCGCCAGCTTCCAACGCCCGGGACTAGCAGAGACCCAGTACTTC.

This chain joins TRBV5-1 and TRBJ1-1; D gene uncertain. Germline CDR1 reads SGHRS; CDR2 reads YFSETQ. Trimming removed 0 bases from V and 5 bases from J, with 11 bases in between. The CDR3 spans 14 residues. The CDR3 is CASSLGDLGTEAFF. CDR3 DNA: TGCGCCAGCAGCTTGGGAGACCTCGGGACTGAAGCTTTCTTT.

This clone has only one observation. This chain links TRBV11-2 with TRBJ2-7; no clear D. Germline V gene sequence: CDR1 SGHAT, CDR2 FQNNGV. V lost 3 bases to trimming and J lost 0 bases, with 6 bases between them. This CDR3 spans 13 amino acids. The CDR3 region has the DNA TGTGCCAGCAGCTTTTACGGCTCCTACGAGCAGTACTTC. Amino acid sequence: CASSFYGSYEQYF.

This chain connects TRBV30 to TRBJ2-7, with 10 positions matching TRBD2. Trimming at V came to 0 bases and at J to 5 bases, leaving 7 bases not matched to a gene. Germline V gives CDR1 GTSNPN, CDR2 SVGIG (reference sequence). The length of the CDR3 is 15 residues. DNA of the CDR3: TGTGCCTGGAGTGTAGGGCTAGCGGGAGTAAACGAGCAGTACTTC. Translating gives CAWSVGLAGVNEQYF.

V gene TRBV10-3 combines with J gene TRBJ2-1, with a possible D match to TRBD2 (6 bases). The V gene's germline CDR1 is ENHRY and CDR2 SYGVKD. This CDR3 is 15 amino acids long. V was trimmed by 0 bases and J by 8 bases, leaving 14 bases between them. This CDR3 reads CAISESVLGGDEQFF. The CDR3, as DNA: TGTGCCATCAGTGAGTCCGTTCTAGGAGGGGATGAGCAGTTCTTC.

J is TRBJ2-1 and V is TRBV9; no reliable D call. The V end lost 1 base, the J end lost 4 bases, and 3 bases lay between the germline ends. CDR1 SGDLS and CDR2 YYNGEE come from the germline V gene. The CDR3 contains 12 residues. The CDR3: CASSVSYNEQFF. DNA of the CDR3: TGTGCCAGCAGCGTATCGTACAATGAGCAGTTCTTC.

The V and J genes are TRBV14 and TRBJ2-7, with 7 nucleotides matching TRBD1. CDR3 length: 13 residues. Germline V lookup: CDR1 SGHDN, CDR2 FVKESK. V trimming: 6 bases; J trimming: 5 bases; junction bases outside the gene matches: 7. CDR3 amino acids: CASRKTGDHEQYF. CDR3 nucleotide sequence: TGTGCCAGCAGGAAAACAGGGGACCACGAGCAGTACTTC.

The chain is built from TRBV2 and TRBJ1-2, with 10 bases identical to TRBD1. Germline CDR1 is SNHLY and CDR2 is FYNNEI. The junction had 3 bases not matched to a gene; V was cut back by 2 bases and J by 6 bases. This CDR3 has 14 amino acids. This chain's CDR3 is CASSERDRGDGYTF. The DNA of the CDR3 is TGTGCCAGCAGTGAACGGGACAGGGGAGATGGCTACACCTTC.

This chain uses TRBV19 with TRBJ2-5; D possibly corresponds to TRBD1 (6 bases). The CDR3 covers 14 residues. V was shortened by 3 bases and J by 5 bases, with 13 bases between the two germline ends. From germline, CDR1 is LNHDA and CDR2 SQIVND (reference sequence). Here the CDR3 DNA reads TGTGCCAGTAGTATTGGGGCAGGGGCCGAGACCCAGTACTTC. Encoded protein: CASSIGAGAETQYF.

This chain uses TRBV7-6 with TRBJ1-1; D remains unclear. Germline CDR1 is SGHVS and CDR2 is FNYEAQ. The ends were cut back, 5 bases at V and 0 bases at J, with 7 bases in the middle. The CDR3 contains 13 residues. This CDR3 reads CASSPNMNTEAFF. As DNA, the CDR3 is TGTGCCAGCAGCCCGAACATGAACACTGAAGCTTTCTTT.

This chain joins TRBV4-2 and TRBJ1-2; weak D call: TRBD1 (5 bases). The germline V gene has CDR1 LGHNA and CDR2 YNFKEQ. Trimming removed 3 bases from V and 4 bases from J, with 18 bases in between. This CDR3 is 16 amino acids long. Here the CDR3 DNA reads TGTGCCAGCAGCCAGGATGTAGGGCAGCAGGGCTATGGCTACACCTTC. Protein product: CASSQDVGQQGYGYTF.

This clone was observed a single time. This sequence joins TRBV28 and TRBJ1-2; possible D gene TRBD1, 5 bases. Per germline, CDR1 MDHEN and CDR2 SYDVKM. V was cut by 4 bases and J by 13 bases, with 13 bases left in between. CDR3 length equals 11 residues. The CDR3 DNA sequence: TGTGCCAGCAGTTCACAGGTAGATCGCACCTTC. This codes for CASSSQVDRTF.

The rearrangement joins TRBV29-1 to TRBJ2-3; D not certain. Germline assignment: CDR1 SQVTM and CDR2 ANQGSEA. Trimming cost V 1 base and J 2 bases, with 10 bases left between them. The CDR3 contains 14 residues. CDR3 protein: CSVEARALTDTQYF. DNA of the CDR3: TGCAGCGTTGAAGCCCGAGCGCTCACAGATACGCAGTATTTT.

The V call is TRBV5-6, the J call TRBJ1-1; 8 bases are a match to TRBD1. CDR1 is SGHDT and CDR2 is YYEEEE in the germline V gene. Trimming took 3 bases from V and 4 from J; bases not matched to a gene: 8. This CDR3 spans 15 amino acids. The CDR3 loop is CASSSMTGEVTEAFF. The CDR3 nucleotides are TGTGCCAGCAGCTCCATGACAGGGGAGGTCACTGAAGCTTTCTTT.

The chain recombines TRBV5-1 with TRBJ2-3, with 10 bases aligning to TRBD2. Germline V gene data show CDR1 as SGHRS and CDR2 as YFSETQ. V lost 0 bases, J lost 2 bases, and 6 bases stayed unmatched. This CDR3 has 17 residues. As DNA, the CDR3 is TGCGCCAGCAGCTTGGGGGCCCTAGCGGGGGTCACAGATACGCAGTATTTT. This translates into CASSLGALAGVTDTQYF.

V and J are TRBV19 and TRBJ1-1; no firm D call. V lost 6 bases and J 6 bases, leaving 20 bases between the germline ends. CDR1 and CDR2 from the germline V gene are LNHDA and SQIVND (reference sequence). The CDR3 spans 15 residues. The CDR3 bases are TGTGCCAGTAGCCCCTTTCCGGGTAGTAGTGCTGAAGCTTTCTTT. It encodes CASSPFPGSSAEAFF.

This chain connects TRBV28 to TRBJ2-7; maybe TRBD2 (5 bases). Germline V gene data show CDR1 as MDHEN and CDR2 as SYDVKM. The CDR3 runs to 14 residues. V was shortened by 5 bases and J by 3 bases, with 14 bases between the two germline ends. In DNA form, the CDR3 reads TGTGCCAGCAGTCTTCAGCACAGCGGCTACGAGCAGTACTTC. It codes for CASSLQHSGYEQYF.

This rearrangement joins TRBV30 to TRBJ1-1; TRBD1 might be the D (6 bases). V was pared by 2 bases and J by 4 bases, with 14 bases between. CDR1 is GTSNPN and CDR2 is SVGIG in the germline V gene (reference sequence). This CDR3 has 14 amino acids. CDR3 nucleotides: TGTGCCTGGAGTCCCCATGGGGGCGGCACTGAAGCTTTCTTT. The encoded protein is CAWSPHGGGTEAFF.

The chain has TRBV11-2 and TRBJ2-5, with 9 bases that match TRBD2. Germline CDR1 and CDR2: SGHAT and FQNNGV. Unmatched junction bases numbered 17, after V lost 5 bases and J lost 4 bases. CDR3 length: 18 amino acids. The CDR3 loop is CASSLRAGGFFAGETQYF. The CDR3, as DNA: TGTGCCAGCAGCCTTCGAGCGGGGGGATTTTTTGCGGGAGAGACCCAGTACTTC.

The rearrangement joins TRBV9 to TRBJ1-1; the match to TRBD1 covers 7 bases. Germline-derived CDR1 and CDR2 are SGDLS and YYNGEE. The CDR3 contains 14 residues. The ends lost 2 bases at V and 1 base at J; junction bases unmatched: 2. The CDR3 DNA sequence: TGTGCCAGCAGCGTCGCAGGGGGGAACACTGAAGCTTTCTTT. The encoded protein is CASSVAGGNTEAFF.

The V call is TRBV27, the J call TRBJ1-5, with D possibly being TRBD1 (5 bases). V lost 0 bases to trimming and J lost 5 bases, with 5 bases between them. Germline V gene data show CDR1 as MNHEY and CDR2 as SMNVEV (reference sequence). The CDR3 consists of 13 residues. The CDR3 DNA sequence: TGTGCCAGCAGTTTATCGGGGCATCAGCCCCAGCATTTT. It is translated as CASSLSGHQPQHF.

CDR3: CASSQTEGTDQPQHF. The DNA of the CDR3 is TGTGCCAGCAGCCAAACGGAGGGGACGGATCAGCCCCAGCATTTT. The chain couples TRBV4-2 to TRBJ1-5, with D possibly matching TRBD1 (5 bases). Germline assignment: CDR1 LGHNA and CDR2 YNFKEQ. V was cut by 2 bases and J by 5 bases, with 13 bases left in between. The CDR3 has 15 residues.

This chain connects TRBV25-1 to TRBJ1-1; possible D gene TRBD1, 5 bases. The CDR3 is 12 amino acids. Trimming left V 7 bases short and J 3 bases short, with 9 bases between. Germline-derived CDR1 and CDR2 are MGHDK and SYGVNS. The CDR3 DNA reads TGTGCCAGCAAGGGGTCGTACACTGAAGCTTTCTTT. It yields the protein CASKGSYTEAFF.

The V call is TRBV4-1, the J call TRBJ2-7; TRBD2 agrees at 10 bases. The CDR3 contains 16 residues. V was clipped by 0 bases and J by 2 bases; unmatched bases: 4. CDR1 and CDR2 (germline): MGHRA, YSYEKL. CDR3 residues: CASSQEILAGTYEQYF. In DNA form, the CDR3 reads TGCGCCAGCAGCCAAGAGATACTAGCGGGGACCTACGAGCAGTACTTC.

This clone came up once. The gene calls are TRBV5-6 and TRBJ1-4; 8 bases are a match to TRBD1. The length of the CDR3 is 16 residues. V dropped 3 bases and J dropped 8; count of bases not matched to a gene: 12. Germline assignment: CDR1 SGHDT and CDR2 YYEEEE. CDR3 DNA: TGTGCCAGCAGCTCCGAGAGGACAGGGTTATTAGAAAAACTGTTTTTT. Protein product: CASSSERTGLLEKLFF.

The chain recombines TRBV29-1 with TRBJ1-1; D is possibly TRBD1 (5 bases). V lost 4 bases and J lost 2, with 14 bases in between. Germline V CDR1 and CDR2: SQVTM, ANQGSEA. The CDR3 has 14 residues. The CDR3 sequence is CSVAGQGGNTEAFF. The CDR3 DNA is TGCAGCGTTGCCGGTCAGGGAGGCAACACTGAAGCTTTCTTT.

A single count supports this clone. V usage is TRBV19 and J usage is TRBJ1-5; TRBD1 is a possible D gene (6 bases). V was cut by 5 bases and J by 0 bases, with 20 bases left in between. The CDR3 is 18 amino acids. Germline V gives CDR1 LNHDA, CDR2 SQIVND (reference sequence). CDR3 coding DNA: TGTGCCAGTAGTCCCCCCCGGGACATTGCCTATAGCAATCAGCCCCAGCATTTT. Protein sequence: CASSPPRDIAYSNQPQHF.

The CDR3 is CASRGTGGAGNIQYF. The CDR3 DNA reads TGTGCCAGCAGAGGGACAGGGGGCGCGGGAAACATTCAGTACTTC. The rearrangement links TRBV6-1 to TRBJ2-4; 12 bases line up with TRBD1. CDR1 is MNHNS and CDR2 is SASEGT in the germline V gene. This CDR3 is 15 amino acids long. J lost 6 bases, V lost 6 bases, and 6 bases had no gene match.